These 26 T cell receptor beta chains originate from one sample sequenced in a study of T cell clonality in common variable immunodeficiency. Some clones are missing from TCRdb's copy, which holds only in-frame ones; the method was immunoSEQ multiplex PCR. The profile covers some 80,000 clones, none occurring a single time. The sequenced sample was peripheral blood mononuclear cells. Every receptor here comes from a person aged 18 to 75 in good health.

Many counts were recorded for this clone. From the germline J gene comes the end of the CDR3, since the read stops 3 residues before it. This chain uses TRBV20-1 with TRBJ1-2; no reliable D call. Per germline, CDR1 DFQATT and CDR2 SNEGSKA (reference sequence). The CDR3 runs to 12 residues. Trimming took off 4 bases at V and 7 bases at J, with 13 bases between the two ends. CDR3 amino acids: CSANEGDGGYTF. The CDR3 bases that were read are TGCAGTGCTAACGAGGGTGATGGTGGC.

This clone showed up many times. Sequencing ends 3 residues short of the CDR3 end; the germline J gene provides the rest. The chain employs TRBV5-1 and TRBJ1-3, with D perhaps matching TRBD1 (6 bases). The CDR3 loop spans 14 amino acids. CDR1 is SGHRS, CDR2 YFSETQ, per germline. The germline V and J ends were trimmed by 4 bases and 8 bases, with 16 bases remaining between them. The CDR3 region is CASSVTGFGDTIYF. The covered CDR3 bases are TGCGCCAGCAGCGTTACAGGGTTTGGGGACACC. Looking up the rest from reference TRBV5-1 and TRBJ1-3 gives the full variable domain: KAGVTQTPRYLIKTRGQQVTLSCSPISGHRSVSWYQQTPGQGLQFLFEYFSETQRNKGNFPGRFSGRQFSNSRSEMNVSTLELGDSALYLCASSVTGFGDTIYFGEGSWLTVV.

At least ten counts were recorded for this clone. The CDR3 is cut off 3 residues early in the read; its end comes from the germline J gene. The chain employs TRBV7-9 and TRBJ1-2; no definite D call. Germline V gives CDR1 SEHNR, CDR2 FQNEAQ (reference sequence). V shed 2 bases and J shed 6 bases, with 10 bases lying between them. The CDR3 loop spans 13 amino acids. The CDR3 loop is CASSLRVEDGYTF. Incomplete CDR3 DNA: TGTGCCAGCAGCTTACGGGTGGAGGATGGC.

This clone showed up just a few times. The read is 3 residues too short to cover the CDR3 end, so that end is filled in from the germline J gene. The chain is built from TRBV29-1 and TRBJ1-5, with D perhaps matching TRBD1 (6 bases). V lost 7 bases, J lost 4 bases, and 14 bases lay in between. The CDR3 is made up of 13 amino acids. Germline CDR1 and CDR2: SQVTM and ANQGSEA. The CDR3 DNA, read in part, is TGCAGCGCCGAGACAGGAGTTAATCAGCCC. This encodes CSAETGVNQP. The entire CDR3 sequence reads CSAETGVNQPQHF.

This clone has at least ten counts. Partial CDR3 DNA: TGTGCCAGCAGTGCCGGACAGGGAAGAGGC. Its protein product is CASSAGQGRG. The complete CDR3 sequence is CASSAGQGRGYTF. The chain uses TRBV6-1 and TRBJ1-2, with TRBD1 matching over 8 bases. The missing CDR3 end, 3 residues past where the read stops, is filled in from the germline J gene. CDR3 length: 13 residues. Germline assignment: CDR1 MNHNS and CDR2 SASEGT.

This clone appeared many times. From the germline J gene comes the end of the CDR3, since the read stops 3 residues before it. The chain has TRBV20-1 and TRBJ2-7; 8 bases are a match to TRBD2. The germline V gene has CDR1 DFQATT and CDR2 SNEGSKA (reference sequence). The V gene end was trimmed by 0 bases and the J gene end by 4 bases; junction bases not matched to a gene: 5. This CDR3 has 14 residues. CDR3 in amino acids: CSARDAGGGYEQYF. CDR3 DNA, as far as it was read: TGCAGTGCTAGAGATGCGGGGGGCGGGTACGAG.

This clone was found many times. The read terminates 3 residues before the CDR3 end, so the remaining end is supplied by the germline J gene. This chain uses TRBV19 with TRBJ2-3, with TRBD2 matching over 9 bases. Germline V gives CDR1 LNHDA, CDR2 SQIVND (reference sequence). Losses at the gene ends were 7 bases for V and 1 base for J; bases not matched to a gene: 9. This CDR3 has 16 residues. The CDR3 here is CASNFGGRAGTDTQYF. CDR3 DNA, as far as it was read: TGTGCCAGTAATTTCGGCGGGAGGGCCGGCACAGATACG. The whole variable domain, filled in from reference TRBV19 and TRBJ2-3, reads DGGITQSPKYLFRKEGQNVTLSCEQNLNHDAMYWYRQDPGQGLRLIYYSQIVNDFQKGDIAEGYSVSREKKESFPLTVTSAQKNPTAFYLCASNFGGRAGTDTQYFGPGTRLTVL.

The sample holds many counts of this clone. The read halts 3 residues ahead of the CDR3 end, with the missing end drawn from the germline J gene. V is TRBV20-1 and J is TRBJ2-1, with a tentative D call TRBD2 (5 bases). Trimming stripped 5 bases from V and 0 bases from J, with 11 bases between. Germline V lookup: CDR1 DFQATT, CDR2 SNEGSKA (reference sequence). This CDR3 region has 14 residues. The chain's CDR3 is CSALAGRSYNEQFF. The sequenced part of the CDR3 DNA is TGCAGTGCTCTGGCGGGTCGCTCCTACAATGAG.

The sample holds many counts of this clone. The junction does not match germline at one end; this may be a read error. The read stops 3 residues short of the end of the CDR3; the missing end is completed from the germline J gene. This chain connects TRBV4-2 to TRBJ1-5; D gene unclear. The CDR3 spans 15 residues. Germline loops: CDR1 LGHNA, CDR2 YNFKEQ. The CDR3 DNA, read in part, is TGCGCCAGCAGCCAAGACCACAGCCGAAATCAGCCC. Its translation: CASSQDHSRNQP. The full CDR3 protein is CASSQDHSRNQPQHF.

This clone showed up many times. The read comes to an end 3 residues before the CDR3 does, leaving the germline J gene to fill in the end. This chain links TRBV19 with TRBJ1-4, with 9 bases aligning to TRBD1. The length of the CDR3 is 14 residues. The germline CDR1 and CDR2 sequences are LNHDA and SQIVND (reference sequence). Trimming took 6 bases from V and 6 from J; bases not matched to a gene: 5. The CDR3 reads CASRQTGGDEKLFF. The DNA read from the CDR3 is TGTGCCAGTAGGCAAACAGGGGGCGATGAAAAA.

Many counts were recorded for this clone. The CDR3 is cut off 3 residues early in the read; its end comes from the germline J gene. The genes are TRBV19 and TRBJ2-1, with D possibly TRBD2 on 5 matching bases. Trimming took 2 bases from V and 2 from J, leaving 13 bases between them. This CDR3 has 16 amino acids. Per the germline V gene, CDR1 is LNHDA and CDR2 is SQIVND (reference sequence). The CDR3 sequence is CASSISRAVTYNEQFF. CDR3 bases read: TGTGCCAGTAGTATATCGCGGGCCGTGACCTACAATGAG.

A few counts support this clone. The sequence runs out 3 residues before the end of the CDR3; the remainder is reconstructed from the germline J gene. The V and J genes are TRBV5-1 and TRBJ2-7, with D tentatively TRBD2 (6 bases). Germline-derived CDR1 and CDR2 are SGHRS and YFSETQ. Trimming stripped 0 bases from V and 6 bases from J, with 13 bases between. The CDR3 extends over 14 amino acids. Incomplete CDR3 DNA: TGCGCCAGCAGCTTGGCCCTGGCGGGGAGCGAG. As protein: CASSLALAGSE. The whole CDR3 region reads CASSLALAGSEQYF.

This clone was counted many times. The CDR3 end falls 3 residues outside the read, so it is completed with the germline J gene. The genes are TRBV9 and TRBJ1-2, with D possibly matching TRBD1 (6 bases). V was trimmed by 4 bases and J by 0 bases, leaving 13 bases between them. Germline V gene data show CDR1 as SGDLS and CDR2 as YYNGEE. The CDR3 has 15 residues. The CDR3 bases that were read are TGTGCCAGCAGCCCCCACGACAGGACTAACTATGGC. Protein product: CASSPHDRTNYG. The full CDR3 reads CASSPHDRTNYGYTF.

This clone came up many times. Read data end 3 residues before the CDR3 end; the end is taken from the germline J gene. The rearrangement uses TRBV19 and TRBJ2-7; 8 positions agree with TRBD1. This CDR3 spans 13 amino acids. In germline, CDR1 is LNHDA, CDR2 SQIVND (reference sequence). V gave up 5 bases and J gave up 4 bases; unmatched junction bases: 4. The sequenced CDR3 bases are TGTGCCAGTAGTTCTTGGACAGGGTACGAG. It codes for CASSSWTGYE. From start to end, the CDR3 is CASSSWTGYEQYF.

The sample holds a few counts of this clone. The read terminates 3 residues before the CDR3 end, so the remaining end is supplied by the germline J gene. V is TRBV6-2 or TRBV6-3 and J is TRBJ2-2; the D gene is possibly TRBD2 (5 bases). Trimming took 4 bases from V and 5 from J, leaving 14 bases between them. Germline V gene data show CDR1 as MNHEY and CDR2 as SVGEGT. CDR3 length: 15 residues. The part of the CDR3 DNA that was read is TGTGCCAGCAGTTTCACGAGGGCTACTACCGGGGAG. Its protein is CASSFTRATTGE. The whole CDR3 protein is CASSFTRATTGELFF.

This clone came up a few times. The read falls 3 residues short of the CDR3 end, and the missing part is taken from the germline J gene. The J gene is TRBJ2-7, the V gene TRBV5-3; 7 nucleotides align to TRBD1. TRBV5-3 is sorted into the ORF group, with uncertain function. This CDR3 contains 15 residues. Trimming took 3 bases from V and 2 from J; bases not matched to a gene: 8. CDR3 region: CARSSPGDRTYEQYF. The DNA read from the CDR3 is TGTGCCAGAAGCTCTCCCGGGGACAGAACCTACGAG.

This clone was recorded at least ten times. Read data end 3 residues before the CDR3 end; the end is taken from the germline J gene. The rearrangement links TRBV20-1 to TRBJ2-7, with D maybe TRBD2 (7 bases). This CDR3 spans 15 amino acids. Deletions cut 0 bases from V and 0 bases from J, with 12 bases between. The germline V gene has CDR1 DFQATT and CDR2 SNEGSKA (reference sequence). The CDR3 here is CSARDRGAFSYEQYF. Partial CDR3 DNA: TGCAGTGCTAGAGATCGGGGGGCCTTCTCCTACGAG.

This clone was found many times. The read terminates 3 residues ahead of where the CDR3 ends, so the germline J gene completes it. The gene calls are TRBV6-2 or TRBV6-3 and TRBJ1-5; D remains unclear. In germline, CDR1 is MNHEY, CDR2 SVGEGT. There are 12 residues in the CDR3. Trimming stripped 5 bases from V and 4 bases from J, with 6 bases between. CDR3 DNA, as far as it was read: TGTGCCAGCAGTCCCCGGAATCAGCCC. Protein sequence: CASSPRNQP. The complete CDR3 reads CASSPRNQPQHF.

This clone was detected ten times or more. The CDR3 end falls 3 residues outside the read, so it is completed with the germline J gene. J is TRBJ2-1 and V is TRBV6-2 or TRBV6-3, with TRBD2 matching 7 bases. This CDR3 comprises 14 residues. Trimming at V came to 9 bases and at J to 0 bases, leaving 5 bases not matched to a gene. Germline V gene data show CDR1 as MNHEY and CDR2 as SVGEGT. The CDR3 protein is CARPGGSSYNEQFF. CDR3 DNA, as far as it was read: TGTGCCAGGCCGGGCGGGAGCTCCTACAATGAG.

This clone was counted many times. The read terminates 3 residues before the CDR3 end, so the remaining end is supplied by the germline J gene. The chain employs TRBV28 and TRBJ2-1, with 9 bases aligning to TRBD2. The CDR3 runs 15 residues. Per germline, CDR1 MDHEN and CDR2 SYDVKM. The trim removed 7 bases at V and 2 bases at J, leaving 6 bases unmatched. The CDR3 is CASNKAGGTYNEQFF. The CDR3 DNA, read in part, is TGTGCCAGCAACAAAGCGGGAGGCACCTACAATGAG.

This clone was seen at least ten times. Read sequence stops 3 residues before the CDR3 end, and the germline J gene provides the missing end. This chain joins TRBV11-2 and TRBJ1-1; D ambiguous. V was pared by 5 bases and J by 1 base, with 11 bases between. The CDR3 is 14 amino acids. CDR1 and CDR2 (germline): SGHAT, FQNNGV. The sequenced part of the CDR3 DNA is TGTGCCAGCAGCCTTTCATTTAGGAACACTGAA. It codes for CASSLSFRNTE. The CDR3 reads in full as CASSLSFRNTEAFF.

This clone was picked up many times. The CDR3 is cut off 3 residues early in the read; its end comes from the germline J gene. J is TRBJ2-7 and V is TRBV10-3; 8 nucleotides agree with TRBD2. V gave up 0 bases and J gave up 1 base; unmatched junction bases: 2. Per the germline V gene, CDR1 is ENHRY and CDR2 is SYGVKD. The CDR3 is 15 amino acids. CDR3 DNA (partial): TGTGCCATCAGTGAGTCGCGACTAGCGTCCTACGAG. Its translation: CAISESRLASYE. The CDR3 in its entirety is CAISESRLASYEQYF.

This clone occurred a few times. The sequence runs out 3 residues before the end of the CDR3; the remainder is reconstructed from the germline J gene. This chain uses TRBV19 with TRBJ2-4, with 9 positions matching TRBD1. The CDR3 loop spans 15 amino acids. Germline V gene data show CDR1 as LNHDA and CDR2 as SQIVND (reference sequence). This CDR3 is CASGAQGAMDYGQYF. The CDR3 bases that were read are TGTGCCAGTGGGGCACAGGGGGCAATGGACTATGGT.

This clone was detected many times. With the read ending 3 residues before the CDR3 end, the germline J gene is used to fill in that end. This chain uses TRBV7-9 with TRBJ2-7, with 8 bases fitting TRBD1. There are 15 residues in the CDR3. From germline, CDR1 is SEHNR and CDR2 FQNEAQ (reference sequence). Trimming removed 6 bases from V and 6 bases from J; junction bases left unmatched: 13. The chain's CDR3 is CASRNGTGLLPEQYF. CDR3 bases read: TGTGCCAGCAGAAACGGGACAGGCCTCCTCCCCGAG.

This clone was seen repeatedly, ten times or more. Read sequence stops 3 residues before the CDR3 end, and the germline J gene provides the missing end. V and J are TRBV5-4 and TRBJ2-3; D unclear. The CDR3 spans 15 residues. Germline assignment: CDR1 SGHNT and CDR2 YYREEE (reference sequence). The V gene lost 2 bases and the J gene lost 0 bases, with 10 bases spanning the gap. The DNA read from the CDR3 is TGTGCCAGCAGCTTATTAGGGCCAAGCACAGATACG. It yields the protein CASSLLGPSTDT. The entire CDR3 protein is CASSLLGPSTDTQYF.

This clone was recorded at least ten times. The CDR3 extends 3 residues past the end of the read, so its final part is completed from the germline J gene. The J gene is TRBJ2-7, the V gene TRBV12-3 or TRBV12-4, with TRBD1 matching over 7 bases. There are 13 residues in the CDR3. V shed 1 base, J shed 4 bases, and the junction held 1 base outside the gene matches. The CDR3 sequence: CASSLVQGYEQYF. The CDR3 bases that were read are TGTGCCAGCAGTTTAGTACAGGGGTACGAG.